A selection of T cell receptor beta chains follows, all from one sample in a study of OX40 agonist ivuxolimab in advanced cancers. The method was immunoSEQ multiplex PCR; TCRdb's version includes in-frame clones alone and lacks a portion of them. The table has some 81,000 clones, 83% seen once; the top ten hold about 0.71%. The input for sequencing was CD4+ or CD8+ T cells sorted from blood, taken in a trial of the OX40 agonist ivuxolimab. The origin of the receptors is an adult with an advanced solid tumor such as melanoma, head and neck, liver or kidney cancer. CDR3s include the opening cysteine and the closing phenylalanine or tryptophan. D genes are given only for firm matches. A row's size may be missing; if present it is once, few, many or a size class.

17 TRBD1 TRBJ2-5 TRBV7-8 - TGTGCCAGCAGCTTAACCGGCCCGACAGGGAGCATGGAGACCCAGTACTTC CASSLTGPTGSMETQYF
14 - TRBJ1-1 TRBV28 - TGTGCCAGCAGCATAGGACAGATGAACACTGAAGCTTTCTTT CASSIGQMNTEAFF
14 - TRBJ2-3 TRBV10-3 - TGTGCCACCTTAAGACAGGCGAGCACAGATACGCAGTATTTT CATLRQASTDTQYF
15 - TRBJ2-3 TRBV5-1 - TGCGCCAGCAGCCCCTGGGGATCTGGAGCCGTTACGCAGTATTTT CASSPWGSGAVTQYF
15 - TRBJ2-4 TRBV7-2 - TGTGCCAGCAGCCCGGGTGGATTCGCCAAAAACATTCAGTACTTC CASSPGGFAKNIQYF
19 - TRBJ1-1 TRBV10-3 - TGTGCCATCAGTGAGTCGAGCCGGATGCGCGGACAACTGAACACTGAAGCTTTCTTT CAISESSRMRGQLNTEAFF
15 TRBD1 TRBJ2-7 TRBV4-1 - TGCGCCAGCAGCCAGGAAGGACAGGGGGCATACGAGCAGTACTTC CASSQEGQGAYEQYF
15 TRBD1 TRBJ1-2 TRBV18 - TGTGCCAGCTCACCACCTGGACAGGCTAACTATGGCTACACCTTC CASSPPGQANYGYTF
18 - TRBJ1-5 TRBV7-9 once TGTGCCAGCAGCTTAGTAAAGGGGTTTTTAGGCGCCAATCAGCCCCAGCATTTT CASSLVKGFLGANQPQHF
13 - TRBJ1-2 TRBV4-2 few TGTGCCAGCAGCCAAGATAGGGGAGAGGGCTACACCTTC CASSQDRGEGYTF
12 - TRBJ2-2 TRBV2 - TGTGCCAGCAGTGGGGGCACCGGGGAGCTGTTTTTT CASSGGTGELFF
19 TRBD2 TRBJ2-1 TRBV5-4 - TGTGCCAGCAGCTTGGGTGGACTAGCGGGAGTAAGTCGTCAAGATGAGCAGTTCTTC CASSLGGLAGVSRQDEQFF
16 TRBD1 TRBJ2-3 TRBV4-1 - TGCGCCAGCAGCCAAGATAGAACAGGGGTCTCCGATACGCAGTATTTT CASSQDRTGVSDTQYF
16 TRBD2 TRBJ2-3 TRBV10-3 - TGTGCCCCCGGGGGGAAACAGACAGCTAGCACAGATACGCAGTATTTT CAPGGKQTASTDTQYF
13 - TRBJ2-7 TRBV28 - TGTGCCAGCAGTTTGGGGACCTCCTACGAGCAGTACTTC CASSLGTSYEQYF
11 - TRBJ1-1 TRBV28 - TGTGCCAGCAGTTTAACCACTGAAGCTTTCTTT CASSLTTEAFF
13 - TRBJ2-3 TRBV2 - TGTGCCAGCAGGGAGGACAGCACAGATACGCAGTATTTT CASREDSTDTQYF
16 - TRBJ1-1 TRBV7-2 - TGTGCCAGCAGGAAAGACAGCCTGGCGATGAACACTGAAGCTTTCTTT CASRKDSLAMNTEAFF
15 TRBD1 TRBJ1-3 TRBV19 - TGTGCCAGTAGTAGACAGGGGGATAATGGAAACACCATATATTTT CASSRQGDNGNTIYF
14 - TRBJ2-1 TRBV6-6 - TGTGCCAGCAGTCCGGGGACGCGTAACAATGAGCAGTTCTTC CASSPGTRNNEQFF
14 - TRBJ1-2 TRBV7-9 - TGTGCCAGCAGCTATGTAGGGGGTAACTATGGCTACACCTTC CASSYVGGNYGYTF
14 TRBD1 TRBJ1-4 TRBV5-5 - TGTGCCAGCAGCTTACAGGGGGGTGGAGAAAAACTGTTTTTT CASSLQGGGEKLFF
16 TRBD1 TRBJ2-3 TRBV7-9 - TGTGCCAGCAGCTTAGTTGGGACAGGTCAGACAGATACGCAGTATTTT CASSLVGTGQTDTQYF
13 - TRBJ1-5 TRBV7-9 - TGTGCCAGCAGTTTAGAAGGGCCCCAGCCCCAGCATTTT CASSLEGPQPQHF
16 TRBD2 TRBJ2-3 TRBV4-1 - TGCGCCAGCAGCCAGTGGACTAGCGGGAGCACAGATACGCAGTATTTT CASSQWTSGSTDTQYF
15 - TRBJ1-1 TRBV30 once TGTGCCTGGGGTCGCGGCTGGCAGAGTAGCACTGAAGCTTTCTTT CAWGRGWQSSTEAFF
11 - TRBJ1-1 TRBV29-1 - TGCAGCGTTGAAGAACCGAGAGGGGCTTTCTTT CSVEEPRGAFF
13 - TRBJ1-2 TRBV6-5 few TGTGCCAGCAGACCCCTTGGAGGGGCTGGCTACACCTTC CASRPLGGAGYTF
12 - TRBJ2-7 TRBV5-5 - TGTGCCAGCAGCCTTGTCGGGTACGAGCAGTACTTC CASSLVGYEQYF
15 - TRBJ2-7 TRBV11-3 - TGTGCCAGCAGCTCCTGGACGGATTACTCCTACGAGCAGTACTTC CASSSWTDYSYEQYF
16 - TRBJ2-3 TRBV6-1 once TGTGCCAGCAGTGAACTGCGGGGGCCCATCACAGATACGCAGTATTTT CASSELRGPITDTQYF
14 - TRBJ1-1 TRBV7-2 - TGTGCCAGCAGCTTTACAGCGGGGAACACTGAAGCTTTCTTT CASSFTAGNTEAFF
15 TRBD1 TRBJ1-4 TRBV5-4 - TGTGCCAGCAGCTTACTCAGGGGGGAGAATGAAAAACTGTTTTTT CASSLLRGENEKLFF
13 - TRBJ2-1 TRBV6-1 - TGTGCCAGCAGTGAAGCGGATCGTCAGCGTCAGTTCTTC CASSEADRQRQFF
18 - TRBJ1-1 TRBV7-8 - TGTGCCAGCGGAGGGTACAGGACAGTTTCTCTTCTGAACACTGAAGCTTTCTTT CASGGYRTVSLLNTEAFF
12 - TRBJ1-2 TRBV7-9 - TGTGCCAGCGGCAGGGAAGGCTATGGCTACACCTTC CASGREGYGYTF
17 - TRBJ1-1 TRBV5-1 - TGCGCCAGCATGCCGGGCCTGATGAAGATCATGAACACTGAAGCTTTCTTT CASMPGLMKIMNTEAFF
13 TRBD1 TRBJ1-1 TRBV29-1 - TGCAGCGTAAGACAGGGGGGAGGACCTGAAGCTTTCTTT CSVRQGGGPEAFF
15 - TRBJ2-1 TRBV15 once TGTGCCACCAGCAGAGATGGACAGCCCTACAATGAGCAGTTCTTC CATSRDGQPYNEQFF
17 TRBD2 TRBJ2-2 TRBV4-1 - TGCGCCAGCACCCCACGGGCGGGGGGACTGAACACCGGGGAGCTGTTTTTT CASTPRAGGLNTGELFF
15 - TRBJ1-5 TRBV19 few TGTGCCAGCACCGGAGGCTCCCTAGGAAATCAGCCCCAGCATTTT CASTGGSLGNQPQHF
11 - TRBJ1-2 TRBV13 - TGTGCCAGCAGCTCCAGCTATGGCTACACCTTC CASSSSYGYTF
15 - TRBJ2-5 TRBV4-3 - TGCGCCAGCAGCAAGGGGAGGTCTAGCAGGGAGACCCAGTACTTC CASSKGRSSRETQYF
12 - TRBJ2-2 TRBV28 - TGTGCCAGCAGCTCATACACCGGGGAGCTGTTTTTT CASSSYTGELFF
16 TRBD1 TRBJ2-2 TRBV11-3 - TGTGCCAGCAGGCGGAGCAGGGGGCCTTACACCGGGGAGCTGTTTTTT CASRRSRGPYTGELFF
15 TRBD1 TRBJ1-2 TRBV2 - TGTGCCAGCAGCGGGGACAGATTCAACCTCTGGGGCTACACCTTC CASSGDRFNLWGYTF
14 - TRBJ2-2 TRBV4-1 - TGCGCCAGCAGCCCGACAGGGAGGGCCGGGGAGCTGTTTTTT CASSPTGRAGELFF
14 - TRBJ2-1 TRBV7-2 - TGTGCCAGCAGCTTTGGCTTCGCGAACAATGAGCAGTTCTTC CASSFGFANNEQFF
14 TRBD1 TRBJ1-5 TRBV10-3 - TGTGCCATCAGTGAGTCACAGGGGAATCAGCCCCAGCATTTT CAISESQGNQPQHF
16 TRBD2 TRBJ2-7 TRBV5-8 few TGTGCCAGCAGCAGAATACCAGCGGGAGGGCCGGGCGAGCAGTACTTC CASSRIPAGGPGEQYF